Listed below are T cell receptor beta chains from one sample, sequenced in a study of T cells in Graves' hyperthyroidism and ophthalmopathy. TCRdb ran MiXCR on the multiplex PCR reads and lists one entry per CDR3 protein. Counted here are 610,000 or so distinct CDR3 sequences, 46% occurring once; the ten biggest clones make up more than 7.5%. Sequences were obtained from peripheral blood or thyroid tissue (not recorded which). The receptors stem from a young woman with Graves' hyperthyroidism. The CDR3 runs from the conserved cysteine through the conserved F or W. A D gene is named only where the DNA matches it firmly. Size is omitted from some rows. Given values are once, few, many or a class for expanded clones.

>few|TRBJ2-2|TRBV7-2|.
CATQIMTGELFF
TGTGCCACCCAAATCATGACCGGGGAGCTGTTTTTT
>.|TRBJ2-3|TRBV7-3|TRBD1
CASSSGGWSDTQYF
TGTGCCAGCAGCTCAGGGGGCTGGTCAGATACGCAGTATTTT
>.|TRBJ2-5|TRBV24-1|.
CATSQKLGSYREETQYF
TGTGCCACCAGTCAAAAACTAGGGAGCTACCGGGAAGAGACCCAGTACTTC
>.|TRBJ2-7|TRBV5-6|.
CASSTVDWASEQYF
TGTGCCAGCAGCACTGTGGACTGGGCCTCCGAGCAGTACTTC
>.|TRBJ2-7|TRBV29-1|TRBD2
CSSRGTSAPYEQYF
TGCAGCTCACGAGGGACTAGCGCACCCTACGAGCAGTACTTC
>many|TRBJ1-1|TRBV29-1|.
CSAYWGSEAFF
TGCAGCGCGTATTGGGGATCAGAAGCTTTCTTT
>many|TRBJ1-2|TRBV7-9|.
CASSLDSREANYGYTF
TGTGCCAGCAGCCTCGACAGCCGCGAGGCTAACTATGGCTACACCTTC
>.|TRBJ1-2|TRBV2|.
CASRLLAGGRYGYTF
TGTGCCAGCAGGCTACTAGCGGGAGGGCGGTATGGCTACACCTTC
>few|TRBJ2-3|TRBV7-3|TRBD2
CASSALAADTQYF
TGTGCCAGCAGCGCCCTAGCGGCAGATACGCAGTATTTT
>.|TRBJ2-1|TRBV7-9|.
CASSDPWGNEQFF
TGTGCCAGCAGCGATCCATGGGGGAATGAGCAGTTCTTC